This TCR beta chain stems from a study of OX40 agonist ivuxolimab in advanced cancers. Across the whole study: At 82.7% male, the cohort had a mean age of about 60 years, ranging from about 20 to 79.

Germline V CDR1 and CDR2: MDHEN, SYDVKM. V was clipped by 10 bases and J by 4 bases, with 13 bases between them. The CDR3 covers 12 residues. TCRdb's table, derived via immunoSEQ multiplex PCR, lists solely in-frame clones and lacks some. The table includes around 130,000 clones, about 93% detected once. The sequence was collected from an adult with an advanced solid tumor such as melanoma, head and neck, liver or kidney cancer. This rearrangement joins TRBV28 to TRBJ1-2; tentatively, D is TRBD1 (6 bases). The sequencing here drew on CD4+ or CD8+ T cells sorted from blood, taken in a trial of the OX40 agonist ivuxolimab. The CDR3 nucleotides are TGTGCCACCACCGGGGGCGTCTATGGCTACACCTTC. This sequence encodes CATTGGVYGYTF.